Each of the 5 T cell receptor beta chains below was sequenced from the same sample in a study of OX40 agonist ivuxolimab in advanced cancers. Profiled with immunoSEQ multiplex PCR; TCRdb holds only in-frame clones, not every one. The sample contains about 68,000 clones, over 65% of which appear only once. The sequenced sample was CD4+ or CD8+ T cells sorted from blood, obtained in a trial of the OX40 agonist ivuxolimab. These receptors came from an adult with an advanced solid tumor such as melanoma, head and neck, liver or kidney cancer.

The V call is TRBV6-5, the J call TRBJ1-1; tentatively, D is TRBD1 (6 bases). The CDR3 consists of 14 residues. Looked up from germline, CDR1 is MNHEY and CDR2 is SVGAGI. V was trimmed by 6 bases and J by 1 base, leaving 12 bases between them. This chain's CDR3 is CASRKTGENTEAFF. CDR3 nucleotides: TGTGCCAGCAGGAAGACAGGAGAGAACACTGAAGCTTTCTTT.

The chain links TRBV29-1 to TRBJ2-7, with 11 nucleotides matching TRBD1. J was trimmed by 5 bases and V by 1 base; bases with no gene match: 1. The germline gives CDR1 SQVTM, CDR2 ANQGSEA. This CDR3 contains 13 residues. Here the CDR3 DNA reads TGCAGCGTTGAAGGGACAGGGGGCGACGAGCAGTACTTC. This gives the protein CSVEGTGGDEQYF.

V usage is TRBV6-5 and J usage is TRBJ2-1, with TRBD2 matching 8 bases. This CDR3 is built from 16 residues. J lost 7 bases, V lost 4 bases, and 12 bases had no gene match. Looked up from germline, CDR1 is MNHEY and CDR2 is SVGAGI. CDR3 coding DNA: TGTGCCAGCAGTTCCCTCGCCGGGAGGGGAAGAAATGAGCAGTTCTTC. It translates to CASSSLAGRGRNEQFF.

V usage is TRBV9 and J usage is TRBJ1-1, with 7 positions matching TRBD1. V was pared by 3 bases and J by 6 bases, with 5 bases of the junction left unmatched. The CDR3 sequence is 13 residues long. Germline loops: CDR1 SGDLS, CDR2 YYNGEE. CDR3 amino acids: CASSATTGPEAFF. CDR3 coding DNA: TGTGCCAGCAGCGCTACGACAGGGCCTGAAGCTTTCTTT.

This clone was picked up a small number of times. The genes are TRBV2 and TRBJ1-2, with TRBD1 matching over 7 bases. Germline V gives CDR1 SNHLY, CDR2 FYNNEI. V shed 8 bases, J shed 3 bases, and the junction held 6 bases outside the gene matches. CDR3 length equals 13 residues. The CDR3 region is CASDDREDYGYTF. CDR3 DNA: TGTGCCAGCGATGACAGGGAGGACTATGGCTACACCTTC.